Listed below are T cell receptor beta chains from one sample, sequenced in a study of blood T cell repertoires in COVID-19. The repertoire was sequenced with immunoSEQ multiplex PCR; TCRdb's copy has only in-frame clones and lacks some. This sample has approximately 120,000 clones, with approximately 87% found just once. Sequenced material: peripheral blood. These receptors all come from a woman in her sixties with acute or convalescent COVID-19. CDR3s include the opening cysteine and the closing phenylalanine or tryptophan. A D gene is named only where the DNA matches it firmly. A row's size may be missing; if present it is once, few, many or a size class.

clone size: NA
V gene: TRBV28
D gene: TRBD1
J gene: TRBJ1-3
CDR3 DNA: TGTGCCAGCGAAGTAGGGGGCACGGGAAACACCATATATTTT
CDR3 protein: CASEVGGTGNTIYF

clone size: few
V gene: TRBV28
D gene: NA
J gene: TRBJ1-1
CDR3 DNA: TGTGCCAGCAGTCCCCCTCGGGTTGATGTCGGTGAAGCTTTCTTT
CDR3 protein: CASSPPRVDVGEAFF

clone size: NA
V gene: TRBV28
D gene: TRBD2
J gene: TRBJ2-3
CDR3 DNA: TGTGCCAGCAGCGCTAGCGGGAGGGCGGAGGCAGATACGCAGTATTTT
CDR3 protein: CASSASGRAEADTQYF

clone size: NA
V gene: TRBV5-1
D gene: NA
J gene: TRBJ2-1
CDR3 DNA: TGCGCCAGCAGAGGGGGAGCGGACAATGAGCAGTTCTTC
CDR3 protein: CASRGGADNEQFF

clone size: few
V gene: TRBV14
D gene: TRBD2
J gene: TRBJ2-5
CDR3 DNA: TGTGCCAGCAGCCAAGCCCTCGGGGGGCAAGAGACCCAGTACTTC
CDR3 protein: CASSQALGGQETQYF

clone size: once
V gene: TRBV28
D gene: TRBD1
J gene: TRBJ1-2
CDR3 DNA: TGTGCCAGCAGTTTATCCGGACAGGTCTTCGGCTACACCTTC
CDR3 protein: CASSLSGQVFGYTF

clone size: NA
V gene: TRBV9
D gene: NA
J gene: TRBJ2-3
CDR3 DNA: TGTGCCAGCAGCCCTTCAACGGAGGCTAGCGCAGATACGCAGTATTTT
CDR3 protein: CASSPSTEASADTQYF

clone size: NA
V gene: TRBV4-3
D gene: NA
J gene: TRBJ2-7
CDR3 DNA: TGCGCCAGCAGCCAAGATAGGGGGTACGAGCAGTACTTC
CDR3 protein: CASSQDRGYEQYF

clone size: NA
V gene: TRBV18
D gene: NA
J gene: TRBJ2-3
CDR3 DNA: TGTGCCAGCTCACCCCCCGCGCGAACAGATACGCAGTATTTT
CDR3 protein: CASSPPARTDTQYF

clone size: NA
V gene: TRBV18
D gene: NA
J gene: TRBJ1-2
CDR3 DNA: TGTGCCAGCTCACCACCCCAGGGATTCGGCTATGGCTACACCTTC
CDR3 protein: CASSPPQGFGYGYTF

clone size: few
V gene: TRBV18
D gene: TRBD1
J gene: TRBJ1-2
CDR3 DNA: TGTGCCAGCTCGACACGGGACAGAGGCTATGGCTACACCTTC
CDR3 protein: CASSTRDRGYGYTF

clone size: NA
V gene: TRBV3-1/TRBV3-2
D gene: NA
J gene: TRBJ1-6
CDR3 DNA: TGTGCCAGCAGCTCCTACCTCAGGAATTCACCCCTCCACTTT
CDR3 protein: CASSSYLRNSPLHF

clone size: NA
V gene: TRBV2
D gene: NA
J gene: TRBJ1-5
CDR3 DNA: TGTGCCAGCAGTGAAGCAGTAGGGCAGGGCATCAGACCCCAGCATTTT
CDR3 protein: CASSEAVGQGIRPQHF

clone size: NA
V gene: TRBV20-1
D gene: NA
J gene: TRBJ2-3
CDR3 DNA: TGCAGTGCTCCCCGCCGGGATACGCAGTATTTT
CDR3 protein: CSAPRRDTQYF

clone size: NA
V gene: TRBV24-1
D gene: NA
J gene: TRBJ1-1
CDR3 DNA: TGTGCCACCAGTGAACCCGGGAACACTGAAGCTTTCTTT
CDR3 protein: CATSEPGNTEAFF

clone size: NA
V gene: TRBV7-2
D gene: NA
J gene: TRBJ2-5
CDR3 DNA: TGTGCCAGCAGCCGTAGCGTTGAAGAGACCCAGTACTTC
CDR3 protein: CASSRSVEETQYF

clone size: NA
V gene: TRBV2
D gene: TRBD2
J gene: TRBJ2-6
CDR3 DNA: TGTGCCAGCAGTATCCTCCCCGCTTTGACTAGCGGGGTTGGGGCCAACGTCCTGACTTTC
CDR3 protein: CASSILPALTSGVGANVLTF

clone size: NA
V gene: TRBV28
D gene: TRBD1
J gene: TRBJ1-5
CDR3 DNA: TGTGCCAGCAGTTCCCCGGGACAGAGCAATCAGCCCCAGCATTTT
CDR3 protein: CASSSPGQSNQPQHF

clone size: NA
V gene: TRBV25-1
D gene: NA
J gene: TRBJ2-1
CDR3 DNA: TGTGCCAGCAGTGGGCCCGATCCTCATCATCCTTACAATGAGCAGTTCTTC
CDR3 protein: CASSGPDPHHPYNEQFF

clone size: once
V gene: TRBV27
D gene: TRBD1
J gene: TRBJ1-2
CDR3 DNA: TGTGCCAGCAGCCTGGGACAGCGCTATGGCTACACCTTC
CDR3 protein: CASSLGQRYGYTF

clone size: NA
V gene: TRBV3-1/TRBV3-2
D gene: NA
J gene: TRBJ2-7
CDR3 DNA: TGTGCCAGCAGCTACACAGAGCGGGTACGGCATCACGAGCAGTACTTC
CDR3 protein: CASSYTERVRHHEQYF

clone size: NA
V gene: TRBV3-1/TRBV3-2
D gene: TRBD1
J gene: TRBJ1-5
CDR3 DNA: TGTGCCAGCAGCTCAGGGGCGGGGACAGGGGGGCAGCCCCAGCATTTT
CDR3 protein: CASSSGAGTGGQPQHF

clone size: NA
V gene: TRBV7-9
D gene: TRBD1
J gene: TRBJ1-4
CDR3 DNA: TGTGCCAGCAGCAGGGGACAGGTTGCAACTAATGAAAAACTGTTTTTT
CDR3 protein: CASSRGQVATNEKLFF

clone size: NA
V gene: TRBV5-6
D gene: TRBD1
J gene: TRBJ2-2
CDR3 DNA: TGTGCCAGCAGCTTGACGTGGGACAGGAACACCGGGGAGCTGTTTTTT
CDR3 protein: CASSLTWDRNTGELFF

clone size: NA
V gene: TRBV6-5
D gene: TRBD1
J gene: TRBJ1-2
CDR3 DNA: TGTGCCAGCAGTTACTCGAGGACAGGCCTCCGCTACACCTTC
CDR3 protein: CASSYSRTGLRYTF

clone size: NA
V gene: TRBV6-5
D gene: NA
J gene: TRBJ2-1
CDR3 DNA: TGTGCCAGCAGGCCTGGGGCGGACTCCTACAATGAGCAGTTCTTC
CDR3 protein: CASRPGADSYNEQFF

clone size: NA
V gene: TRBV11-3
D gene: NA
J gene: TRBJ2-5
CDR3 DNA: TGTGCCAGCAGCTTTGGGGGCGCAGAGACCCAGTACTTC
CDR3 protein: CASSFGGAETQYF